The next 27 T cell receptor beta chains were all read from a single sample in a study of technical replicates of blood from a few donors (TCRdb year 2017). The library relied on the immunoSEQ multiplex PCR assay. What TCRdb holds here is the immuneACCESS table cut down to in-frame rearrangements. Part of the clones is not present; checked against another copy, under half of the missing clones reflect an unresolved V gene, and the others are unexplained. Present in this sample are about 80,000 clones, 95% to 99% of which were seen just once. In total, the top ten clones hold less than 0.25% of the sample. What was sequenced was T cells isolated from PBMCs. The receptors come from a human donor in good health.

This chain connects TRBV2 to TRBJ1-4; D unclear. V was pared by 3 bases and J by 4 bases, with 9 bases between. This CDR3 is built from 14 residues. Germline loops: CDR1 SNHLY, CDR2 FYNNEI. CDR3 sequence: CASSEQGSNEKLFF. As DNA, the CDR3 is TGTGCCAGCAGTGAGCAAGGGAGTAATGAAAAACTGTTTTTT. The variable domain in full, completed from reference TRBV2 and TRBJ1-4, reads EPEVTQTPSHQVTQMGQEVILRCVPISNHLYFYWYRQILGQKVEFLVSFYNNEISEKSEIFDDQFSVERPDGSNFTLKIRSTKLEDSAMYFCASSEQGSNEKLFFGSGTQLSVL.

This rearrangement joins TRBV6-4 to TRBJ2-1; 10 bases are a match to TRBD2. CDR1 is MRHNA and CDR2 is SNTAGT in the germline V gene. The CDR3 runs to 16 residues. The junction had 13 bases not matched to a gene; V was cut back by 6 bases and J by 8 bases. Here the CDR3 reads CASRLAGVGGVDEQFF. DNA of the CDR3: TGTGCCAGCAGGCTAGCGGGAGTAGGGGGCGTAGATGAGCAGTTCTTC.

This chain uses TRBV9 with TRBJ1-2, with 7 positions matching TRBD1. CDR3 length: 18 residues. V was pared by 0 bases and J by 5 bases, with 16 bases of the junction left unmatched. The germline V gene has CDR1 SGDLS and CDR2 YYNGEE. CDR3 nucleotides: TGTGCCAGCAGCGTAGGTGACAGGGACATCCTTTTGGGTTATGGCTACACCTTC. Its protein product is CASSVGDRDILLGYGYTF.

V is TRBV6-5 and J is TRBJ2-3, with D tentatively TRBD1 (5 bases). This CDR3 is 12 amino acids long. The germline V gene encodes CDR1 MNHEY and CDR2 SVGAGI. V was clipped by 5 bases and J by 6 bases, with 9 bases between them. DNA for the CDR3: TGTGCCAGCAGTAACAGGCCCGATACGCAGTATTTT. This gives the protein CASSNRPDTQYF.

The CDR3 loop is CAIPGQGNGYTF. CDR3 in DNA: TGTGCCATTCCGGGACAGGGGAATGGCTACACCTTC. The chain carries TRBV10-3 and TRBJ1-2; 10 nucleotides align to TRBD1. The CDR3 is made up of 12 amino acids. V trimming: 9 bases; J trimming: 6 bases; junction bases outside the gene matches: 4. The germline gives CDR1 ENHRY, CDR2 SYGVKD.

The rearrangement links TRBV7-9 to TRBJ1-1; 8 bases align to TRBD1. The CDR3 is made up of 15 amino acids. Germline V lookup: CDR1 SEHNR, CDR2 FQNEAQ (reference sequence). V dropped 4 bases and J dropped 6; count of bases not matched to a gene: 10. The CDR3 sequence is CASSYPGQGRAEAFF. The DNA of the CDR3 is TGTGCCAGCAGCTACCCTGGACAGGGTCGGGCTGAAGCTTTCTTT.

The chain employs TRBV4-1 and TRBJ2-7; D unclear. V was trimmed by 1 base and J by 0 bases, leaving 10 bases between them. The CDR3 length is 15 residues. Germline CDR1 and CDR2: MGHRA and YSYEKL. The CDR3, as DNA: TGCGCCAGCAGCCAAGGATGGGCAGGCTCCTACGAGCAGTACTTC. Translating gives CASSQGWAGSYEQYF.

This chain links TRBV30 with TRBJ2-5; maybe TRBD2 (6 bases). In germline, CDR1 is GTSNPN, CDR2 SVGIG (reference sequence). CDR3 size: 12 residues. V was pared by 8 bases and J by 1 base, with 11 bases between. In DNA, the CDR3 is TGTGCCCGCGCTAGCGCCCAAGAGACCCAGTACTTC. This translates into CARASAQETQYF.

This clone was detected only once. The V call is TRBV5-5, the J call TRBJ2-3; the match to TRBD2 covers 11 bases. The CDR3 is 17 amino acids. J was trimmed by 5 bases and V by 0 bases; bases with no gene match: 8. CDR1 SGHKS and CDR2 YYEKEE come from the germline V gene (reference sequence). The chain's CDR3 is CASSLAIAGGRGDTQYF. CDR3 nucleotides: TGTGCCAGCAGCTTGGCCATAGCGGGAGGGCGAGGAGATACGCAGTATTTT.

The genes are TRBV4-3 and TRBJ2-2; a weak D match, TRBD1 (6 bases). From germline, CDR1 is LGHNA and CDR2 YSLEER. The CDR3 loop spans 16 amino acids. Trimming stripped 4 bases from V and 3 bases from J, with 15 bases between. The CDR3 sequence is CASSPPEGVYTGELFF. CDR3 bases: TGCGCCAGCAGCCCTCCCGAGGGGGTCTACACCGGGGAGCTGTTTTTT.

This rearrangement joins TRBV28 to TRBJ2-7; 7 bases fit TRBD2. Germline V CDR1 and CDR2: MDHEN, SYDVKM. This CDR3 is built from 15 residues. The V segment lost 10 bases and the J segment 2 bases; nucleotides outside the gene matches: 14. The CDR3 nucleotides are TGTGCCACCGCCCTTCTCGGGAGGTTCCCCTACGAGCAGTACTTC. Amino acids: CATALLGRFPYEQYF.

This sequence joins TRBV13 and TRBJ2-3; 14 nucleotides align to TRBD2. This CDR3 has 18 residues. With V trimmed by 1 base and J by 11 bases, 14 bases remained unmatched. Germline CDR1 PRHDT, CDR2 FYEKMQ (reference sequence). CDR3 in DNA: TGTGCCAGCAGCTTAGTGTACCGTAGACTAGCGGGAGGGCCTAAGCAGTATTTT. Translating gives CASSLVYRRLAGGPKQYF.

The chain links TRBV6-1 to TRBJ2-2; possibly TRBD1 for D (6 bases). This CDR3 contains 14 residues. Trimming left V 7 bases short and J 1 base short, with 10 bases between. Germline V gene sequence: CDR1 MNHNS, CDR2 SASEGT. For the CDR3, the DNA is TGTGCCAGCAACAGACAGGAGAACACCGGGGAGCTGTTTTTT. Translating it yields CASNRQENTGELFF.

The chain's CDR3 is CASSLNRGNEQYF. DNA of the CDR3: TGTGCCAGCAGCTTAAACAGGGGAAACGAGCAGTACTTC. The chain couples TRBV13 to TRBJ2-7; 7 bases agree with TRBD1. The CDR3 length is 13 residues. The V segment lost 2 bases and the J segment 5 bases; nucleotides outside the gene matches: 3. Germline assignment: CDR1 PRHDT and CDR2 FYEKMQ (reference sequence).

The V gene is TRBV21-1, the J gene TRBJ2-1; the table names TRBD1, a call not compared with the DNA. TRBV21-1 is a pseudogene locus. The CDR3 consists of 17 residues. The CDR3 loop is CASRNRGGGIGDNEQFF. The CDR3 region has the DNA TGTGCCAGCAGGAACAGGGGGGGAGGGATAGGCGACAATGAGCAGTTCTTC.

The chain has TRBV30 and TRBJ2-7, with a tentative D call TRBD2 (5 bases). V lost 3 bases, J lost 0 bases, and 12 bases lay in between. Germline lookup yields CDR1 GTSNPN and CDR2 SVGIG (reference sequence). This CDR3 comprises 14 residues. CDR3 sequence reads: CAWSRGGISYEQYF. The CDR3 nucleotides read TGTGCCTGGAGCCGGGGTGGTATCTCCTACGAGCAGTACTTC.

The chain carries TRBV5-6 and TRBJ1-1; 11 bases line up with TRBD1. This CDR3 has 15 amino acids. Trimming removed 5 bases from V and 4 bases from J; junction bases left unmatched: 7. Germline lookup yields CDR1 SGHDT and CDR2 YYEEEE. In nucleotides, the CDR3 is TGTGCCAGCAGGCGGACAGGGGGCGTGGGCACTGAAGCTTTCTTT. Protein product: CASRRTGGVGTEAFF.

The rearrangement joins TRBV6-1 to TRBJ2-2; D might be TRBD2 (5 bases). The ends were cut back, 7 bases at V and 1 base at J, with 10 bases in the middle. CDR3 length: 14 amino acids. CDR1 and CDR2 (germline): MNHNS, SASEGT. The DNA for the CDR3 is TGTGCCAGCACTGGCCGGGAGAACACCGGGGAGCTGTTTTTT. It specifies CASTGRENTGELFF.

The chain recombines TRBV4-3 with TRBJ2-1, with 8 bases aligning to TRBD2. This CDR3 region has 20 residues. Losses at the gene ends were 3 bases for V and 2 bases for J; bases not matched to a gene: 18. Germline V gives CDR1 LGHNA, CDR2 YSLEER. The CDR3 protein is CASSHELPGLELGAYNEQFF. The CDR3 coding sequence is TGCGCCAGCAGCCATGAATTACCGGGACTAGAATTAGGGGCCTACAATGAGCAGTTCTTC.

This clone came up once. The rearrangement joins TRBV9 to TRBJ2-1, with D unresolved. V was shortened by 4 bases and J by 0 bases, with 8 bases between the two germline ends. CDR1 and CDR2 (germline): SGDLS, YYNGEE. This CDR3 is built from 14 residues. Here the CDR3 DNA reads TGTGCCAGCAGCACAGTGAGCTCCTACAATGAGCAGTTCTTC. This encodes CASSTVSSYNEQFF.

This chain connects TRBV7-3 to TRBJ2-1; a weak D match, TRBD2 (6 bases). Germline V CDR1 and CDR2: SGHTA, FQGTGA. The CDR3 totals 13 residues. V lost 4 bases and J lost 7, with 11 bases in between. CDR3 in amino acids: CASSSGLQNEQFF. CDR3 in DNA: TGTGCCAGCAGCTCGGGACTGCAAAATGAGCAGTTCTTC.

The chain carries TRBV7-6 and TRBJ2-3, with D perhaps matching TRBD2 (6 bases). V was trimmed by 5 bases and J by 5 bases, leaving 17 bases between them. Germline loops: CDR1 SGHVS, CDR2 FNYEAQ. The CDR3 has 15 residues. CDR3 DNA sequence: TGTGCCAGCAGCCCTGGAGATAGGGAGGAAGATACGCAGTATTTT. Encoded protein: CASSPGDREEDTQYF.

This clone was counted once. The CDR3 does not close with the conserved phenylalanine or tryptophan, likely indicating a read error. It is unclear where the CDR3 begins or ends on the DNA, so no DNA is shown, and the CDR3 is as TCRdb lists it. V gene TRBV20-1 combines with J gene TRBJ1-2. Germline CDR1 is DFQATT and CDR2 is SNEGSKA (reference sequence). The CDR3 is 8 residues long, counting both termini. The CDR3 here is CSALRAGR.

In this sample, this clone turned up once. V and J are TRBV9 and TRBJ2-1; TRBD2 matches 9 bases. V lost 1 base and J lost 3; bases outside the gene matches: 11. CDR3 size: 18 residues. From germline, CDR1 is SGDLS and CDR2 YYNGEE. The DNA for the CDR3 is TGTGCCAGCAGCGTAATTCCCGTTAGCGGGAGAGGCTACAATGAGCAGTTCTTC. It specifies CASSVIPVSGRGYNEQFF.

The chain has TRBV10-3 and TRBJ1-1; D unresolved. The CDR3 runs to 15 residues. Germline values: CDR1 ENHRY, CDR2 SYGVKD. V shed 8 bases and J shed 0 bases, with 16 bases lying between them. This CDR3 is CAISQSGRVNTEAFF. Here the CDR3 DNA reads TGTGCCATCTCGCAGTCTGGGAGAGTGAACACTGAAGCTTTCTTT.

This chain links TRBV10-3 with TRBJ2-7, with D perhaps TRBD2 (5 bases). From germline, CDR1 is ENHRY and CDR2 SYGVKD. The length of the CDR3 is 14 residues. V lost 5 bases and J 0 bases, leaving 11 bases between the germline ends. Written as DNA, the CDR3 is TGTGCCATCAGTCGTCTCGGGAACTCCTACGAGCAGTACTTC. The encoded protein is CAISRLGNSYEQYF.

This sequence joins TRBV9 and TRBJ2-7; 12 bases fit TRBD2. The CDR3 is 18 amino acids. Germline loops: CDR1 SGDLS, CDR2 YYNGEE. V trimming: 3 bases; J trimming: 3 bases; junction bases outside the gene matches: 13. This CDR3 is CASSERTTSGRSLYEQYF. The DNA of the CDR3 is TGTGCCAGCAGCGAGCGAACAACTAGCGGGAGGTCCCTCTACGAGCAGTACTTC.